One and the same sample provided the 4 T cell receptor beta chains below, sequenced in a study of neoadjuvant anti-PD-1 for oral cavity cancer. TCRdb's table, derived via immunoSEQ multiplex PCR, lists solely in-frame clones and lacks some. The data hold 30,000 to 40,000 clones, with 80% to 90% observed a single time. Source: PBMCs, taken before nivolumab (anti-PD-1) treatment. The receptors originated from a person aged 35 to 85 with oral cavity squamous cell carcinoma.

The chain is built from TRBV15 and TRBJ2-1; D unclear. The CDR3 spans 16 residues. V was clipped by 0 bases and J by 2 bases, with 11 bases between them. CDR1 LNHNV and CDR2 YYDKDF come from the germline V gene (reference sequence). In DNA form, the CDR3 reads TGTGCCACCAGCAGAGATTGGTCAGCCACCTACAATGAGCAGTTCTTC. Protein product: CATSRDWSATYNEQFF.

The CDR3: CASSQINGVTEAFF. The CDR3 nucleotides read TGTGCCAGCAGCCAGATAAACGGAGTGACTGAAGCTTTCTTT. V usage is TRBV5-4 and J usage is TRBJ1-1; D remains ambiguous. CDR3 length: 14 amino acids. Germline lookup yields CDR1 SGHNT and CDR2 YYREEE (reference sequence). V lost 4 bases to trimming and J lost 5 bases, with 15 bases between them.

V is TRBV4-3 and J is TRBJ2-7; 9 bases agree with TRBD2. CDR1 and CDR2 from the germline V gene are LGHNA and YSLEER. The CDR3 has 17 amino acids. The ends lost 0 bases at V and 2 bases at J; junction bases unmatched: 8. The CDR3: CASSQDRGLAATYEQYF. CDR3 nucleotide sequence: TGCGCCAGCAGCCAAGATCGGGGACTAGCAGCAACCTACGAGCAGTACTTC.

The rearrangement joins TRBV10-2 to TRBJ2-7; 7 bases are a match to TRBD1. The CDR3 is 14 residues long. Germline lookup yields CDR1 WSHSY and CDR2 SAAADI. V lost 7 bases, J lost 5 bases, and 11 bases stayed unmatched. Written as DNA, the CDR3 is TGCGCCAGCACTCAGATAGACAGGGTCCACGAGCAGTACTTC. Its translation is CASTQIDRVHEQYF.